The rows below give T cell receptor beta chains drawn from one sample of a study of cytomegalovirus exposure and HLA in healthy donors. Clones were read by immunoSEQ multiplex PCR, and TCRdb kept only the in-frame ones, dropping some. Among 200,000 to 250,000 clones listed, 77% were seen once. The sample consisted of PBMCs. Source of these receptors: a woman aged 60-75 years in good health and CMV-seropositive. Each CDR3 is given with its conserved first and last residue. Each record gives: V gene, D gene, J gene, clone size, CDR3 protein, CDR3 DNA. The D gene is left open where the match is weak. Expanded clones get a size class; other rows say once, few or many, or leave the size out.

v_gene: TRBV28; d_gene: TRBD1; j_gene: TRBJ1-5; abundance: -; CDR3aa: CASSPGQGRQPQHF; CDR3nt: TGTGCCAGCAGTCCCGGACAGGGAAGACAGCCCCAGCATTTT
v_gene: TRBV7-8; d_gene: TRBD1; j_gene: TRBJ2-7; abundance: few; CDR3aa: CASSFHETGSYEQYF; CDR3nt: TGTGCCAGCAGCTTCCATGAGACAGGGAGCTACGAGCAGTACTTC
v_gene: TRBV2; d_gene: TRBD2; j_gene: TRBJ2-1; abundance: -; CDR3aa: CASSVAGGYNEQFF; CDR3nt: TGTGCCAGCAGCGTAGCGGGAGGGTACAATGAGCAGTTCTTC
v_gene: TRBV6-1; d_gene: TRBD1; j_gene: TRBJ1-2; abundance: -; CDR3aa: CASRNRDRGPYGYTF; CDR3nt: TGTGCCAGCAGGAATAGGGACAGGGGCCCTTATGGCTACACCTTC
v_gene: TRBV29-1; d_gene: -; j_gene: TRBJ1-2; abundance: few; CDR3aa: CSYDPGQPYGYTF; CDR3nt: TGCAGCTATGATCCGGGACAACCCTATGGCTACACCTTC
v_gene: TRBV5-1; d_gene: -; j_gene: TRBJ2-1; abundance: -; CDR3aa: CANSLELGPYNEQFF; CDR3nt: TGCGCCAACAGCTTGGAGCTGGGGCCCTACAATGAGCAGTTCTTC
v_gene: TRBV6-1; d_gene: TRBD1; j_gene: TRBJ2-7; abundance: -; CDR3aa: CATLRDRRREQYF; CDR3nt: TGTGCCACCCTCCGGGACAGGCGAAGGGAGCAGTACTTC
v_gene: TRBV5-1; d_gene: TRBD1; j_gene: TRBJ1-3; abundance: -; CDR3aa: CASSLTTGAGNTIYF; CDR3nt: TGCGCCAGCAGCTTGACGACAGGGGCTGGAAACACCATATATTTT
v_gene: TRBV28; d_gene: -; j_gene: TRBJ2-7; abundance: -; CDR3aa: CATRPLGRGSSYEQYF; CDR3nt: TGTGCCACCAGACCCCTTGGGAGGGGGTCCTCCTACGAGCAGTACTTC
v_gene: TRBV25-1; d_gene: TRBD1; j_gene: TRBJ2-7; abundance: few; CDR3aa: CASSRTGLPQEYF; CDR3nt: TGTGCCAGCTCGCGGACAGGGCTTCCCCAGGAGTACTTC
v_gene: TRBV28; d_gene: TRBD1; j_gene: TRBJ2-2; abundance: few; CDR3aa: CASSVGQGNTGELFF; CDR3nt: TGTGCCAGCAGTGTCGGACAGGGGAACACCGGGGAGCTGTTTTTT
v_gene: TRBV12-5; d_gene: TRBD1; j_gene: TRBJ1-5; abundance: -; CDR3aa: CASGLARLGQNNQPQHF; CDR3nt: TGTGCTAGTGGTTTGGCCCGATTGGGACAGAACAATCAGCCCCAGCATTTT
v_gene: TRBV6-5; d_gene: TRBD2; j_gene: TRBJ2-1; abundance: -; CDR3aa: CASSLAGVSYNEQFF; CDR3nt: TGTGCCAGCAGTCTAGCGGGTGTCTCCTACAATGAGCAGTTCTTC
v_gene: TRBV7-2; d_gene: -; j_gene: TRBJ1-1; abundance: -; CDR3aa: CASSLTGNTEAFF; CDR3nt: TGTGCCAGCAGCTTGACAGGGAACACTGAAGCTTTCTTT
v_gene: TRBV5-6; d_gene: -; j_gene: TRBJ1-2; abundance: -; CDR3aa: CASSPRTVNYGYTF; CDR3nt: TGTGCCAGCAGCCCACGGACAGTCAACTATGGCTACACCTTC
v_gene: TRBV29-1; d_gene: -; j_gene: TRBJ1-2; abundance: -; CDR3aa: CSVVPGMFSGYTF; CDR3nt: TGCAGCGTTGTTCCGGGGATGTTTTCGGGCTACACCTTC
v_gene: TRBV5-1; d_gene: TRBD2; j_gene: TRBJ2-5; abundance: -; CDR3aa: CASSSGTSGSQETQYF; CDR3nt: TGCGCCAGCAGTTCCGGGACTAGCGGGAGTCAAGAGACCCAGTACTTC
v_gene: TRBV7-2; d_gene: -; j_gene: TRBJ1-1; abundance: -; CDR3aa: CASSLRTERKGTEAFF; CDR3nt: TGTGCCAGCAGCTTAAGGACAGAAAGGAAGGGCACTGAAGCTTTCTTT
v_gene: TRBV6-1; d_gene: TRBD1; j_gene: TRBJ2-3; abundance: -; CDR3aa: CASSGGQEVDTQYF; CDR3nt: TGTGCCAGCAGTGGGGGACAGGAAGTAGATACGCAGTATTTT
v_gene: TRBV18; d_gene: -; j_gene: TRBJ2-6; abundance: few; CDR3aa: CASSPISGSANVLTF; CDR3nt: TGTGCCAGCTCACCAATTTCGGGGTCGGCCAACGTCCTGACTTTC
v_gene: TRBV18; d_gene: TRBD2; j_gene: TRBJ2-7; abundance: -; CDR3aa: CASSPGLAGVSYEQYF; CDR3nt: TGTGCCAGCTCACCCGGACTAGCGGGAGTCTCCTACGAGCAGTACTTC
v_gene: TRBV7-9; d_gene: -; j_gene: TRBJ1-1; abundance: few; CDR3aa: CASSLREPNTEAFF; CDR3nt: TGTGCCAGCAGCTTAAGGGAGCCGAACACTGAAGCTTTCTTT
v_gene: TRBV30; d_gene: TRBD2; j_gene: TRBJ2-5; abundance: -; CDR3aa: CAWSTGLAGQETQYF; CDR3nt: TGTGCCTGGAGTACGGGACTAGCGGGCCAAGAGACCCAGTACTTC
v_gene: TRBV28; d_gene: -; j_gene: TRBJ1-1; abundance: -; CDR3aa: CASRKRTGGVSEAFF; CDR3nt: TGTGCCAGCAGGAAACGGACGGGGGGGGTTTCTGAAGCTTTCTTT
v_gene: TRBV5-1; d_gene: TRBD1; j_gene: TRBJ1-2; abundance: -; CDR3aa: CASSLITQGSGYTF; CDR3nt: TGCGCCAGCAGCTTAATTACACAGGGGTCTGGCTACACCTTC
v_gene: TRBV29-1; d_gene: -; j_gene: TRBJ2-2; abundance: -; CDR3aa: CSALRISPAGELFF; CDR3nt: TGCAGCGCCTTGCGGATTTCTCCGGCCGGGGAGCTGTTTTTT
v_gene: TRBV6-1; d_gene: TRBD1; j_gene: TRBJ2-1; abundance: -; CDR3aa: CAASKGQEYNEQFF; CDR3nt: TGTGCCGCCAGCAAAGGACAGGAGTACAATGAGCAGTTCTTC
v_gene: TRBV28; d_gene: TRBD1; j_gene: TRBJ1-2; abundance: -; CDR3aa: CATGGSTGGAINLYGYTF; CDR3nt: TGTGCCACGGGGGGTTCGACAGGGGGCGCCATCAACCTTTATGGCTACACCTTC
v_gene: TRBV7-9; d_gene: TRBD1; j_gene: TRBJ1-2; abundance: -; CDR3aa: CASGDQGAGGYTF; CDR3nt: TGTGCCAGCGGGGACCAGGGGGCGGGTGGCTACACCTTC
v_gene: TRBV5-1; d_gene: TRBD1; j_gene: TRBJ2-5; abundance: -; CDR3aa: CASSVGTGGLETQYF; CDR3nt: TGCGCCAGCAGCGTTGGGACAGGGGGCCTCGAGACCCAGTACTTC
v_gene: TRBV10-3; d_gene: TRBD2; j_gene: TRBJ2-1; abundance: -; CDR3aa: CAIRGTSGTSNEQFF; CDR3nt: TGTGCCATCAGGGGGACTAGCGGGACCTCCAATGAGCAGTTCTTC
v_gene: TRBV5-1; d_gene: TRBD1; j_gene: TRBJ1-4; abundance: -; CDR3aa: CASSWAGGEEKLFF; CDR3nt: TGCGCCAGCAGCTGGGCAGGGGGCGAGGAAAAACTGTTTTTT
v_gene: TRBV7-9; d_gene: -; j_gene: TRBJ2-3; abundance: -; CDR3aa: CASSLEGRGTDTQYF; CDR3nt: TGTGCCAGCAGCTTAGAAGGGCGGGGCACAGATACGCAGTATTTT
v_gene: TRBV11-2; d_gene: TRBD1; j_gene: TRBJ1-3; abundance: -; CDR3aa: CASSLLGQPSGNTIYF; CDR3nt: TGTGCCAGCAGCTTATTGGGACAGCCCTCTGGAAACACCATATATTTT
v_gene: TRBV6-1; d_gene: TRBD1; j_gene: TRBJ1-1; abundance: -; CDR3aa: CASGDRGQTEAFF; CDR3nt: TGTGCCAGTGGTGACAGGGGGCAGACTGAAGCTTTCTTT
v_gene: TRBV10-1; d_gene: TRBD1; j_gene: TRBJ2-5; abundance: few; CDR3aa: CASSGDRKETQYF; CDR3nt: TGCGCCAGCAGTGGGGACAGAAAAGAGACCCAGTACTTC
v_gene: TRBV2; d_gene: TRBD2; j_gene: TRBJ2-7; abundance: -; CDR3aa: CASTPPRGVPGLAGVNEQYF; CDR3nt: TGTGCCAGCACTCCACCGAGGGGGGTTCCAGGACTAGCGGGAGTGAACGAGCAGTACTTC
v_gene: TRBV7-2; d_gene: TRBD2; j_gene: TRBJ2-5; abundance: few; CDR3aa: CASSLTPSGEETQYF; CDR3nt: TGTGCCAGCAGCTTAACGCCTAGCGGGGAAGAGACCCAGTACTTC
v_gene: TRBV10-3; d_gene: TRBD1; j_gene: TRBJ2-2; abundance: -; CDR3aa: CAITRTGGFTGELFF; CDR3nt: TGTGCCATCACCCGAACAGGGGGCTTCACCGGGGAGCTGTTTTTT
v_gene: TRBV6-1; d_gene: TRBD2; j_gene: TRBJ2-7; abundance: -; CDR3aa: CASGTGTSGSYEQYF; CDR3nt: TGTGCCAGCGGGACCGGGACTAGCGGCTCCTACGAGCAGTACTTC
v_gene: TRBV19; d_gene: TRBD1; j_gene: TRBJ1-5; abundance: few; CDR3aa: CASRRDSGELRPQHF; CDR3nt: TGTGCCAGTAGGAGGGACAGTGGGGAGCTGAGGCCCCAGCATTTT
v_gene: TRBV7-9; d_gene: -; j_gene: TRBJ1-4; abundance: -; CDR3aa: CASSLEQSLFQKLFF; CDR3nt: TGTGCCAGCAGCTTAGAACAGAGTCTGTTTCAAAAACTGTTTTTT
v_gene: TRBV5-1; d_gene: -; j_gene: TRBJ2-2; abundance: -; CDR3aa: CASSPNRGTAGELFF; CDR3nt: TGCGCCAGCAGCCCCAACCGGGGTACGGCCGGGGAGCTGTTTTTT
v_gene: TRBV5-1; d_gene: -; j_gene: TRBJ1-1; abundance: -; CDR3aa: CASHPGNMNTEAFF; CDR3nt: TGCGCCAGTCATCCAGGGAACATGAACACTGAAGCTTTCTTT
v_gene: TRBV6-6; d_gene: TRBD2; j_gene: TRBJ2-7; abundance: -; CDR3aa: CASSYASGIYEQYF; CDR3nt: TGTGCCAGCAGTTACGCTAGCGGGATCTACGAGCAGTACTTC
v_gene: TRBV19; d_gene: -; j_gene: TRBJ2-4; abundance: -; CDR3aa: CASSDTLAKNIQYF; CDR3nt: TGTGCCAGTTCGGACACTTTAGCCAAAAACATTCAGTACTTC